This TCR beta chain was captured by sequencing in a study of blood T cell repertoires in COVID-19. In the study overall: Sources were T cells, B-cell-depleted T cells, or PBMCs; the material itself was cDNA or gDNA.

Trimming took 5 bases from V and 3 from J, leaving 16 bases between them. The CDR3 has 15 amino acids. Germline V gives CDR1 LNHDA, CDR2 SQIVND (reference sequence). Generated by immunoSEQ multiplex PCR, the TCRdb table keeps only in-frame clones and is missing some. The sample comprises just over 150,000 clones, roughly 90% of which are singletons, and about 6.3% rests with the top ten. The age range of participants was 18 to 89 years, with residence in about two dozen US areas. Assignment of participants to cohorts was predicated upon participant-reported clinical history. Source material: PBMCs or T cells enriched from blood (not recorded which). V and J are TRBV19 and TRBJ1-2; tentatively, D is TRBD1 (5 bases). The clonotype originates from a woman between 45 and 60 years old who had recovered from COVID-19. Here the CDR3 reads CASSGDSGKHYGYTF. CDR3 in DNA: TGTGCCAGTAGTGGGGACTCGGGGAAGCACTATGGCTACACCTTC.